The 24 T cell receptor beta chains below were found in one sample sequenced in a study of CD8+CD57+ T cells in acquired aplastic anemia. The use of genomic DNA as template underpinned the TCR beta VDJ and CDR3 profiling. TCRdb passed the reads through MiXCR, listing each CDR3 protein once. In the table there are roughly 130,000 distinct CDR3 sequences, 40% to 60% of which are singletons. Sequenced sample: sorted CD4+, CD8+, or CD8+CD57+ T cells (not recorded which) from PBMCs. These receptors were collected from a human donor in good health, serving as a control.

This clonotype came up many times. CDR3 DNA: TGTGCCAGCAGTTTGAGGGGTGGGGCCAACGTCCTGACTTTC. Amino acid sequence: CASSLRGGANVLTF. The chain links TRBV28 to TRBJ2-6; D tentatively reads TRBD1 or TRBD2 (5 bases each). The CDR3 spans 14 residues. Trimming removed 3 bases at V and 3 bases at J, with 6 bases between. CDR1 and CDR2 (germline): MDHEN, SYDVKM. Supplemented by reference TRBV28 and TRBJ2-6, the full variable domain reads DVKVTQSSRYLVKRTGEKVFLECVQDMDHENMFWYRQDPGLGLRLIYFSYDVKMKEKGDIPEGYSVSREKKERFSLILESASTNQTSMYLCASSLRGGANVLTFGAGSRLTVL.

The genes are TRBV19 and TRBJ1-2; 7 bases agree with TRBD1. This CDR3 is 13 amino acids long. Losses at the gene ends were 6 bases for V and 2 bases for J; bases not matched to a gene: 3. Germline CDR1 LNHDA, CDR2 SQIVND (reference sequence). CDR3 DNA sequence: TGTGCCAGTAGGGCACAGGGGAACTATGGCTACACCTTC. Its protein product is CASRAQGNYGYTF.

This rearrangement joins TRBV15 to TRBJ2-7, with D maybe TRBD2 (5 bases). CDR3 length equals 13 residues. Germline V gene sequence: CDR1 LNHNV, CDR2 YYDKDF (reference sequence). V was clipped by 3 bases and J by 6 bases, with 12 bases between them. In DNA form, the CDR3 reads TGTGCCACCAGCAGCCCCTCGAGGGTCGAGCAGTACTTC. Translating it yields CATSSPSRVEQYF.

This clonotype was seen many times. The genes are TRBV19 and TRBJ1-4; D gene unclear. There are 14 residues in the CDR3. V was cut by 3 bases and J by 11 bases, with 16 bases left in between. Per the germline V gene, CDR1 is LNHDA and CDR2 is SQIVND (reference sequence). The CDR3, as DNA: TGTGCCAGTAGTATCAGAGAGGACCTTGGGAAACTGTTTTTT. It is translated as CASSIREDLGKLFF.

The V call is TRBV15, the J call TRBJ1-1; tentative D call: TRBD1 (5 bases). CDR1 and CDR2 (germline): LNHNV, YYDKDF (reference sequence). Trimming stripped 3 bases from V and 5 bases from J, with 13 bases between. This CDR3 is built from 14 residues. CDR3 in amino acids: CATSRDKGRTEAFF. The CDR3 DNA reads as TGTGCCACCAGCAGGGACAAAGGGCGGACTGAAGCTTTCTTT.

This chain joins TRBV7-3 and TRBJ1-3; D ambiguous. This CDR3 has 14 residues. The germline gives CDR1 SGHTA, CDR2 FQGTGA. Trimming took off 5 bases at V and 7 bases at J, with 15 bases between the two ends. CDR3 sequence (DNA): TGTGCCAGCAGCCCCCAACCGGAAGCGAACACCATATATTTT. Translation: CASSPQPEANTIYF.

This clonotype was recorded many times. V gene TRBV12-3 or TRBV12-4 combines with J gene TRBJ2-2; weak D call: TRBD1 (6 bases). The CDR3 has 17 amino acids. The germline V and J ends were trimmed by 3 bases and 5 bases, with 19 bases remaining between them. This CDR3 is CASSFQFLDRRTGELFF. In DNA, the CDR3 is TGTGCCAGCAGTTTCCAATTTTTGGACAGACGAACCGGGGAGCTGTTTTTT.

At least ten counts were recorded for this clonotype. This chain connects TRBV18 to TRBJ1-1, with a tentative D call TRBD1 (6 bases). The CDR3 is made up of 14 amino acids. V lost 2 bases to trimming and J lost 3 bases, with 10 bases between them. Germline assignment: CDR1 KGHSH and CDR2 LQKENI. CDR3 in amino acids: CASSPSYRDTEAFF. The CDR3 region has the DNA TGTGCCAGCTCACCATCCTACAGGGACACTGAAGCTTTCTTT.

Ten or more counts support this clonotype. The CDR3 loop is CSVLRQDNTEAFF. DNA for the CDR3: TGCAGCGTTCTGAGACAGGATAACACTGAAGCTTTCTTT. The chain links TRBV29-1 to TRBJ1-1; D might be TRBD1 (6 bases). Germline V CDR1 and CDR2: SQVTM, ANQGSEA. The CDR3 is 13 amino acids. The V gene lost 5 bases and the J gene lost 2 bases, with 12 bases spanning the gap.

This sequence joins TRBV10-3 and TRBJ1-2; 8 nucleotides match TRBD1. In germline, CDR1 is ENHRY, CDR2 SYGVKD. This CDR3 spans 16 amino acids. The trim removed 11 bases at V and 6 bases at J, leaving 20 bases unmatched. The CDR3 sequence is CAGSLRGQGGLDGYTF. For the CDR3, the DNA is TGTGCCGGCAGTTTACGCGGACAGGGCGGTCTTGATGGCTACACCTTC.

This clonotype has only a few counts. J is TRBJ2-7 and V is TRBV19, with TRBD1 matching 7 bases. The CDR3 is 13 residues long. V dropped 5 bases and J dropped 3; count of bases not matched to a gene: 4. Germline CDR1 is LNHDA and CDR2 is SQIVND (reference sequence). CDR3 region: CASSAAGGYEQYF. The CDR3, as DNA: TGTGCCAGTAGTGCCGCAGGGGGCTACGAGCAGTACTTC.

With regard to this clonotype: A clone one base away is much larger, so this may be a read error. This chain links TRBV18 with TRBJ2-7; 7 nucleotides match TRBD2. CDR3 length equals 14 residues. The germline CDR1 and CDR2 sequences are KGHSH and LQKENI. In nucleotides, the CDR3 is TGTGCCGGCTCACCACCGGGAGGCAAAAAGGAGCAGTACTTC. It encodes CAGSPPGGKKEQYF.

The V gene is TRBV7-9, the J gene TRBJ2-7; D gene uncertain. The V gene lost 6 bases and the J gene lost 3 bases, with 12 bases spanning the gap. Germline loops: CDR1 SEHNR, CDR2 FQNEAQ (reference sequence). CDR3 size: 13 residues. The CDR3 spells CASSYIAGYEQYF. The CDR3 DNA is TGTGCCAGCAGTTACATAGCCGGCTACGAGCAGTACTTC. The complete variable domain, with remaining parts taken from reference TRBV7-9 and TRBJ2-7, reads DTGVSQNPRHKITKRGQNVTFRCDPISEHNRLYWYRQTLGQGPEFLTYFQNEAQLEKSRLLSDRFSAERPKGSFSTLEIQRTEQGDSAMYLCASSYIAGYEQYFGPGTRLTVT.

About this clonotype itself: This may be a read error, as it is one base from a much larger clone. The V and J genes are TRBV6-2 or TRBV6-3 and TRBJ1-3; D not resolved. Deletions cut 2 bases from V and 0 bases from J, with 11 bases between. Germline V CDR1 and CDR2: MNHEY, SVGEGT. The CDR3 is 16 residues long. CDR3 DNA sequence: TGTGCCAGCAGTTACCACAATCCAAGCTCTGGAAACACCATATATTTT. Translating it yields CASSYHNPSSGNTIYF.

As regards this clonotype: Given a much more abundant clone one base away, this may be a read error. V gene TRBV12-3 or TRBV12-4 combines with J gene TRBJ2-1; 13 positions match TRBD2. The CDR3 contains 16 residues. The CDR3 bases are TGTGCCAGCGGTTTACTAGCGGGGGGGCCGGGTGGTGAGCAGTTCTTC. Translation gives CASGLLAGGPGGEQFF.

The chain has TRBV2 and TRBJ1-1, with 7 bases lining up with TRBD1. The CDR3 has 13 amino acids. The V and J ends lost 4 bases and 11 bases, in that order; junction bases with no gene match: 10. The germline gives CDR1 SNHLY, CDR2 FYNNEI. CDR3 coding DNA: TGTGCCAGCAGTGGTCCCAGGGGGGCGGAGGCTTTCTTT. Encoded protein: CASSGPRGAEAFF.

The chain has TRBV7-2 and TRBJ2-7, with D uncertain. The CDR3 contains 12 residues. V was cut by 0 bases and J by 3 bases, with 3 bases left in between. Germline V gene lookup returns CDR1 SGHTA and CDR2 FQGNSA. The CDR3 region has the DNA TGTGCCAGCAGCTTAGCTCGCTACGAGCAGTACTTC. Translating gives CASSLARYEQYF.

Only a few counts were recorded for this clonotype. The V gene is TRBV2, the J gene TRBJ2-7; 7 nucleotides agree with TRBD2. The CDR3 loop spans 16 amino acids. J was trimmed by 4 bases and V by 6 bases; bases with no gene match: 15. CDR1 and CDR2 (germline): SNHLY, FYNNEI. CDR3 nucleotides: TGTGCCAGCAGCGAGCAGAGCGGGACTGGGCCATACGAGCAGTACTTC. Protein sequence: CASSEQSGTGPYEQYF.

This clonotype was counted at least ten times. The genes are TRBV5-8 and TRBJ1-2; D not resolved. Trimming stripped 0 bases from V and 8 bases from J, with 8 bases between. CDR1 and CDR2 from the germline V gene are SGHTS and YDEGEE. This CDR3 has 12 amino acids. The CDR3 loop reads CASSLVGYGYTF. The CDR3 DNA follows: TGTGCCAGCAGCTTGGTGGGATACGGCTACACCTTC.

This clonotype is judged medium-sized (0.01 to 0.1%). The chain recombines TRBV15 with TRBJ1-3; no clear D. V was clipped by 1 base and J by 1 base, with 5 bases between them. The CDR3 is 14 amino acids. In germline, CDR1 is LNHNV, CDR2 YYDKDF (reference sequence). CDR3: CATSRGGSGNTIYF. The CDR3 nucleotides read TGTGCCACCAGCAGAGGCGGGTCTGGAAACACCATATATTTT.

For the CDR3, the DNA is TGTGCCACCAGGGGAGGGGGCATTTCCCAGCATTTT. Translation: CATRGGGISQHF. The chain uses TRBV15 and TRBJ1-5; 7 bases are a match to TRBD1. The CDR3 is 12 amino acids. Looked up from germline, CDR1 is LNHNV and CDR2 is YYDKDF (reference sequence). V lost 6 bases and J lost 11; bases outside the gene matches: 7.

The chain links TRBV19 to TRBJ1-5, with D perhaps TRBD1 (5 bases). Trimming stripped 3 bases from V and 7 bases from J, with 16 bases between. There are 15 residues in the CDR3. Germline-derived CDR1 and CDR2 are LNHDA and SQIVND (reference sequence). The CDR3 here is CASSMSRVGEQPQHF. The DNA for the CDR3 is TGTGCCAGTAGTATGTCCAGGGTGGGGGAACAGCCCCAGCATTTT.

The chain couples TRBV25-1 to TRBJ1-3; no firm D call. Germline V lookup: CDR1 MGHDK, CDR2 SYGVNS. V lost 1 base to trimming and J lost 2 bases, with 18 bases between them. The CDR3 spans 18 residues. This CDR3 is CASSELNSHFFPGNTIYF. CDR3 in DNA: TGTGCCAGCAGTGAATTGAACAGCCACTTTTTCCCTGGAAACACCATATATTTT.

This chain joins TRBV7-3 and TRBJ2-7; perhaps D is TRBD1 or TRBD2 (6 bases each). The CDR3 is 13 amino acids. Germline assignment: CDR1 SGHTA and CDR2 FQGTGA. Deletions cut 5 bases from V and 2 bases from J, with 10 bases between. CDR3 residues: CASSQGGTYEQYF. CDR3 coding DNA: TGTGCCAGCAGCCAAGGGGGGACCTACGAGCAGTACTTC.